These 30 T cell receptor beta chains were all obtained from the same sample, sequenced in a study of metastatic and nonmetastatic thyroid tumors. Not a single patient had been given any form of treatment at any point before undergoing thyroid surgery. MiXCR was used by TCRdb to re-call the PCR reads. The table records more than 40,000 clones, 16% of them present only once. The source material was blood. The receptors were gathered from a female donor with papillary thyroid cancer or a benign thyroid nodule (not recorded which). Some clones in this sample may be carry-over from other donors' samples.

Many counts were recorded for this clone. The rearrangement links TRBV6-5 to TRBJ2-1; TRBD2 is a possible D gene (6 bases). Germline V CDR1 and CDR2: MNHEY, SVGAGI. CDR3 size: 16 residues. Trimming took 2 bases from V and 2 from J, leaving 13 bases between them. DNA for the CDR3: TGTGCCAGCAGTTACGGAGCGGGTGGAGCCTACAATGAGCAGTTCTTC. Amino acids: CASSYGAGGAYNEQFF.

This clone was detected ten times or more. The V gene is TRBV5-1, the J gene TRBJ1-1; maybe TRBD1 (5 bases). Germline-derived CDR1 and CDR2 are SGHRS and YFSETQ. V lost 0 bases and J 6 bases, leaving 12 bases between the germline ends. This CDR3 has 14 residues. In DNA form, the CDR3 reads TGCGCCAGCAGCTTGGCTCCGGGGCTCTCTGAAGCTTTCTTT. This codes for CASSLAPGLSEAFF.

This clone has at least ten counts. The chain couples TRBV11-2 to TRBJ1-5, with 7 nucleotides matching TRBD1. The length of the CDR3 is 13 residues. CDR1 and CDR2 from the germline V gene are SGHAT and FQNNGV. V lost 0 bases, J lost 14 bases, and 7 bases stayed unmatched. CDR3 sequence: CASSLEGDREEHF. The CDR3 coding sequence is TGTGCCAGCAGCTTAGAAGGAGACAGGGAGGAGCATTTT.

This clone was detected ten times or more. The germline gene is not matched at one end of the junction; a read error may be the cause. The sample has other DNA sequences that encode this CDR3 too. The chain couples TRBV19 to TRBJ2-3, with a weak D call TRBD2 (6 bases). CDR1 is LNHDA, CDR2 SQIVND, per germline (reference sequence). The CDR3 extends over 15 amino acids. CDR3 sequence: CASSSTGLYSDTQYF. CDR3 bases: TGCGCCAGTAGCTCGACTGGACTATATTCAGATACGCAGTATTTT. The full variable domain, with the rest looked up from reference TRBV19 and TRBJ2-3, is DGGITQSPKYLFRKEGQNVTLSCEQNLNHDAMYWYRQDPGQGLRLIYYSQIVNDFQKGDIAEGYSVSREKKESFPLTVTSAQKNPTAFYLCASSSTGLYSDTQYFGPGTRLTVL.

The rearrangement uses TRBV20-1 and TRBJ2-6; D possibly matches TRBD1 or TRBD2 (5 bases each). The CDR3 runs 13 residues. Germline CDR1 reads DFQATT; CDR2 reads SNEGSKA (reference sequence). In DNA form, the CDR3 reads TGCGGGACCCAACTCTCTGGGGCCAACGTCCTGACTTTC. It codes for CGTQLSGANVLTF.

This clone is categorized as medium-sized. The chain employs TRBV6-1 and TRBJ2-2, with TRBD2 identical over 8 bases. V gave up 7 bases and J gave up 7 bases; unmatched junction bases: 11. The CDR3 contains 15 residues. The germline CDR1 and CDR2 sequences are MNHNS and SASEGT. CDR3 nucleotide sequence: TGTGCCAGCAATCCGGGGGGGACTCCGGGCGGGGAGCTGTTTTTT. This translates into CASNPGGTPGGELFF.

This chain joins TRBV19 and TRBJ2-7, with 9 bases identical to TRBD2. The CDR3 covers 14 residues. The ends lost 4 bases at V and 11 bases at J; junction bases unmatched: 12. Per the germline V gene, CDR1 is LNHDA and CDR2 is SQIVND (reference sequence). This chain's CDR3 is CASSTGLARHDEYF. The DNA for the CDR3 is TGTGCCAGTAGTACGGGACTAGCACGCCACGACGAGTACTTC.

This clone was detected ten times or more. The chain recombines TRBV6-6 with TRBJ2-5; D may be TRBD2 (5 bases). The CDR3 is 15 residues long. The germline CDR1 and CDR2 sequences are MNHNY and SVGAGI (reference sequence). The V end was cut by 0 bases, the J end by 5 bases, with 13 bases between. CDR3 region: CASSYSNPSGETQYF. CDR3 DNA: TGTGCCAGCAGTTACTCGAATCCCTCGGGGGAGACCCAGTACTTC.

This clone was recorded a few times. This rearrangement joins TRBV18 to TRBJ1-1; 11 bases map to TRBD1. With V trimmed by 5 bases and J by 4 bases, 3 bases remained unmatched. Germline V CDR1 and CDR2: KGHSH, LQKENI. The CDR3 has 14 residues. CDR3: CASSSGTGGTEAFF. For the CDR3, the DNA is TGTGCCAGCTCATCCGGGACAGGGGGCACTGAAGCTTTCTTT. The full variable domain, its missing parts supplied by reference TRBV18 and TRBJ1-1, is NAGVMQNPRHLVRRRGQEARLRCSPMKGHSHVYWYRQLPEEGLKFMVYLQKENIIDESGMPKERFSAEFPKEGPSILRIQQVVRGDSAAYFCASSSGTGGTEAFFGQGTRLTVV.

There are many counts of this clone. The rearrangement joins TRBV20-1 to TRBJ2-1; TRBD2 matches at 8 bases. This CDR3 spans 13 amino acids. From germline, CDR1 is DFQATT and CDR2 SNEGSKA (reference sequence). CDR3: CSARGGRMGEQFF. The DNA of the CDR3 is TGCAGCGCAAGGGGCGGGAGGATGGGGGAGCAGTTCTTC.

This clone was detected many times. The J gene is TRBJ2-3, the V gene TRBV7-6; TRBD2 matches at 8 bases. There are 18 residues in the CDR3. With V trimmed by 2 bases and J by 2 bases, 12 bases remained unmatched. Looked up from germline, CDR1 is SGHVS and CDR2 is FNYEAQ. CDR3 DNA sequence: TGTGCCAGCAGCTTATTACTAGCGGAAATAAAAGACACAGATACGCAGTATTTT. It specifies CASSLLLAEIKDTDTQYF.

The chain is built from TRBV5-5 and TRBJ1-4; TRBD1 matches at 7 bases. Germline values: CDR1 SGHKS, CDR2 YYEKEE (reference sequence). The J segment lost 8 bases and the V segment lost 3 bases, leaving 10 bases of the junction unmatched. The CDR3 covers 15 residues. As DNA, the CDR3 is TGTGCCAGCAGCTACTCCGGGACAGAGGGAGAAAAACTGTTTTTT. It encodes CASSYSGTEGEKLFF. Full variable domain (remainder filled in from reference TRBV5-5 and TRBJ1-4): DAGVTQSPTHLIKTRGQQVTLRCSPISGHKSVSWYQQVLGQGPQFIFQYYEKEERGRGNFPDRFSARQFPNYSSELNVNALLLGDSALYLCASSYSGTEGEKLFFGSGTQLSVL.

This clone was seen at least ten times. The CDR3 sequence: CASSLGQNYEQYF. The CDR3 nucleotides read TGTGCCAGCAGCTTAGGCCAGAACTACGAGCAGTACTTC. The chain employs TRBV5-8 and TRBJ2-7; D is uncertain. Germline V gene data show CDR1 as SGHTS and CDR2 as YDEGEE. CDR3 length: 13 amino acids. Trimming shortened V by 2 bases and J by 3 bases, and 9 bases separated the two germline ends. The full variable domain, completed using reference TRBV5-8 and TRBJ2-7, is EAGVTQSPTHLIKTRGQQATLRCSPISGHTSVYWYQQALGLGLQFLLWYDEGEERNRGNFPPRFSGRQFPNYSSELNVNALELEDSALYLCASSLGQNYEQYFGPGTRLTVT.

This clone was picked up many times. The chain employs TRBV19 and TRBJ1-1; unclear D gene. CDR1 is LNHDA, CDR2 SQIVND, per germline (reference sequence). The CDR3 covers 13 residues. V was clipped by 6 bases and J by 0 bases, with 8 bases between them. This CDR3 reads CASRRQVNTEAFF. CDR3 in DNA: TGTGCCAGTAGGCGTCAGGTGAACACTGAAGCTTTCTTT. The full variable domain, its missing parts supplied by reference TRBV19 and TRBJ1-1, is DGGITQSPKYLFRKEGQNVTLSCEQNLNHDAMYWYRQDPGQGLRLIYYSQIVNDFQKGDIAEGYSVSREKKESFPLTVTSAQKNPTAFYLCASRRQVNTEAFFGQGTRLTVV.

Of note for this clone: The junction shows a germline mismatch at one end, possibly a read error. The CDR3 region is CDTSEWQNYNEQFF. The CDR3 coding sequence is TGTGACACCAGTGAATGGCAAAACTACAATGAGCAGTTCTTC. This chain links TRBV24-1 with TRBJ2-1; D call uncertain. Germline CDR1 KGHDR, CDR2 SFDVKD. The CDR3 is 14 residues long.

This chain uses TRBV20-1 with TRBJ2-1; D is perhaps TRBD2 (6 bases). This CDR3 spans 15 amino acids. The germline V gene has CDR1 DFQATT and CDR2 SNEGSKA (reference sequence). The ends were cut back, 1 base at V and 5 bases at J, with 15 bases in the middle. The CDR3: CSARAPGTGNNEQFF. As DNA, the CDR3 is TGCAGTGCTAGAGCTCCCGGGACTGGAAACAATGAGCAGTTCTTC.

This clone was picked up a small number of times. The chain employs TRBV20-1 and TRBJ2-1, with 13 bases that match TRBD2. The V and J ends lost 0 bases and 1 base, in that order; junction bases with no gene match: 6. CDR3 size: 18 residues. CDR1 and CDR2 (germline): DFQATT, SNEGSKA (reference sequence). In DNA, the CDR3 is TGCAGTGCTAGAGATAGACTAGCGGGGGGCGAATCCTACAATGAGCAGTTCTTC. Translation: CSARDRLAGGESYNEQFF.

This clone was picked up a small number of times. This could be a read error, since a much larger clone is one nucleotide away. This sample also contains other DNA sequences that code for the same CDR3. This sequence joins TRBV12-5 and TRBJ1-1, with D possibly matching TRBD1 (6 bases). In germline, CDR1 is LGHNT, CDR2 FRNRAP. CDR3 length: 15 residues. The V end was cut by 6 bases, the J end by 3 bases, with 17 bases between. The CDR3 is CASGTQGGGDTEAFF. DNA of the CDR3: TGTGCTAGTGGCACCCAGGGAGGGGGGGACACTGAAGCTTTCTTT.

This clone was counted at least ten times. This rearrangement joins TRBV6-1 to TRBJ2-5, with D hard to call. This CDR3 contains 13 residues. The germline V gene encodes CDR1 MNHNS and CDR2 SASEGT. V was trimmed by 2 bases and J by 5 bases, leaving 9 bases between them. The CDR3 loop reads CASSENPRETQYF. Here the CDR3 DNA reads TGTGCCAGCAGTGAAAATCCACGGGAGACCCAGTACTTC.

In this sample, this clone turned up many times. The chain has TRBV7-2 and TRBJ2-3, with D unclear. The V and J ends lost 3 bases and 2 bases respectively, with 9 bases between them. Germline CDR1 and CDR2: SGHTA and FQGNSA. The CDR3 sequence is 14 residues long. CDR3 sequence (DNA): TGTGCCAGCAGCTTGTCGATGGACACAGATACGCAGTATTTT. It translates to CASSLSMDTDTQYF.

J is TRBJ2-3 and V is TRBV18, with 14 bases lining up with TRBD2. The CDR3 sequence is 16 residues long. V dropped 4 bases and J dropped 4; count of bases not matched to a gene: 4. Germline V gene data show CDR1 as KGHSH and CDR2 as LQKENI. CDR3 sequence reads: CASSQGTSGSADTQYF. CDR3 nucleotide sequence: TGTGCCAGCTCACAGGGGACTAGCGGGAGCGCAGATACGCAGTATTTT. The full variable domain, its missing parts supplied by reference TRBV18 and TRBJ2-3, is NAGVMQNPRHLVRRRGQEARLRCSPMKGHSHVYWYRQLPEEGLKFMVYLQKENIIDESGMPKERFSAEFPKEGPSILRIQQVVRGDSAAYFCASSQGTSGSADTQYFGPGTRLTVL.

This clone was observed many times. CDR3 region: CAWSVSGQGGGYTF. CDR3 nucleotides: TGTGCCTGGAGTGTATCTGGACAGGGAGGTGGCTACACCTTC. The chain carries TRBV30 and TRBJ1-2, with TRBD1 matching over 8 bases. Germline values: CDR1 GTSNPN, CDR2 SVGIG (reference sequence). V lost 0 bases, J lost 7 bases, and 7 bases stayed unmatched. This CDR3 has 14 amino acids.

The chain carries TRBV6-1 and TRBJ1-5; a weak D match, TRBD1 (6 bases). The germline V and J ends were trimmed by 4 bases and 12 bases, with 16 bases remaining between them. CDR3 length: 13 amino acids. Germline V lookup: CDR1 MNHNS, CDR2 SASEGT. The CDR3 bases are TGTGCCAGCAGTGGGACAGACAGCCAGAACCAGCATTTT. Its translation is CASSGTDSQNQHF.

This clone was seen repeatedly, ten times or more. V is TRBV28 and J is TRBJ2-1; tentatively, D is TRBD1 or TRBD2 (5 bases each). Deletions cut 2 bases from V and 3 bases from J, with 11 bases between. Germline V gene lookup returns CDR1 MDHEN and CDR2 SYDVKM. This CDR3 contains 15 residues. The CDR3 is CASSLGGDNYNEQFF. CDR3 bases: TGTGCCAGCAGTTTAGGGGGAGATAACTACAATGAGCAGTTCTTC.

Ten or more counts support this clone. The gene calls are TRBV7-2 and TRBJ1-1; 8 nucleotides agree with TRBD1. Trimming cost V 5 bases and J 2 bases; bases outside gene matches: 4. The CDR3 is 14 amino acids. The germline V gene encodes CDR1 SGHTA and CDR2 FQGNSA. CDR3 loop: CASSRQGINTEAFF. The CDR3 DNA reads TGTGCCAGCAGCCGACAGGGGATTAACACTGAAGCTTTCTTT.

In its sample, this clone was seen many times. The chain links TRBV6-1 to TRBJ1-4; D is possibly TRBD1 (6 bases). This CDR3 spans 14 amino acids. Looked up from germline, CDR1 is MNHNS and CDR2 is SASEGT. Between the trimmed V and J ends, which lost 4 bases and 6 bases, there was a span of 12 bases. DNA for the CDR3: TGTGCCAGCAGTGGGGGGCAAGATGATGAAAAACTGTTTTTT. Translation: CASSGGQDDEKLFF.

Ten or more counts support this clone. The chain employs TRBV20-1 and TRBJ2-5; no definite D call. CDR3 length: 14 amino acids. Germline lookup yields CDR1 DFQATT and CDR2 SNEGSKA (reference sequence). With 6 bases removed from V and 4 bases from J, the gap between germline ends came to 18 bases. DNA of the CDR3: TGCAGTGCCGGTCCCCCCCTTTTCATAGAGACCCAGTACTTC. This codes for CSAGPPLFIETQYF.

This clone was recorded at least ten times. V and J are TRBV30 and TRBJ1-6; D unresolved. Germline CDR1 reads GTSNPN; CDR2 reads SVGIG (reference sequence). The CDR3 contains 16 residues. Deletions cut 4 bases from V and 0 bases from J, with 13 bases between. Here the CDR3 DNA reads TGTGCCTGGACCCCTCTGGGGAGCTCCTATAATTCACCCCTCCACTTT. Translated, it gives CAWTPLGSSYNSPLHF.

This clone was detected ten times or more. The CDR3, as DNA: TGTGCCTCCCTGTTTACGGGGAACACTGAAGCTTTCTTT. This translates into CASLFTGNTEAFF. V is TRBV30 and J is TRBJ1-1; D unresolved. This CDR3 has 13 residues. V was pared by 7 bases and J by 1 base, with 13 bases between. The germline V gene encodes CDR1 GTSNPN and CDR2 SVGIG (reference sequence).

As for this clone: Since the CDR3 does not end with the conserved phenylalanine or tryptophan, this likely comes from a read error. The chain uses TRBV5-1 and TRBJ2-2; tentatively, D is TRBD1 (5 bases). This CDR3 is 14 amino acids long. Germline-derived CDR1 and CDR2 are SGHRS and YFSETQ. V lost 6 bases and J 6 bases, leaving 15 bases between the germline ends. CDR3 protein: CASTLQGEAGELFL. The CDR3 DNA reads as TGCGCCAGCACCCTGCAGGGTGAAGCCGGGGAGCTGTTTTTG.